A selection of T cell receptor beta chains follows, all from one sample in a study of blood T cell repertoires in COVID-19. The assay was immunoSEQ multiplex PCR, and TCRdb's table has in-frame clones only and misses some. The repertoire holds approximately 94,000 clones, with over 75% as singletons. Sequencing was performed on peripheral blood. The receptor set was obtained from a man younger than 40 in a cohort sampled during active COVID-19. Both conserved end residues are part of each CDR3. A D gene is named only where the DNA matches it firmly. Expanded clones are given a class, and other clones once, few, many or no size at all.

j_call | d_call | clone_size | v_call | cdr3_nt | cdr3_aa
TRBJ2-1 | - | - | TRBV6-5 | TGTGCCAGCAGCGCAGGGCGAAAGGACAATGAGCAGTTCTTC | CASSAGRKDNEQFF
TRBJ2-1 | TRBD1 | once | TRBV19 | TGTGCCAGTAGTCTATCCCACAGGGGACGGTCCTACAATGAGCAGTTCTTC | CASSLSHRGRSYNEQFF
TRBJ2-7 | TRBD2 | - | TRBV4-1 | TGCGCCAGCAGCCAAGCGGGACTATCCTACGAGCAGTACTTC | CASSQAGLSYEQYF
TRBJ1-1 | - | - | TRBV4-3 | TGCGCCAGCAGCCACTTTAACAGGGAGGGATTGGAAGCTTTCTTT | CASSHFNREGLEAFF
TRBJ1-6 | - | - | TRBV19 | TGTGCCAGTAAGGGGGAAATGAGCGGTAATTCACCCCTCCACTTT | CASKGEMSGNSPLHF
TRBJ2-7 | TRBD2 | - | TRBV27 | TGTGCCAGCAGTTTAGGCGGCGGGGGGGCCTACGAGCAGTACTTC | CASSLGGGGAYEQYF
TRBJ2-5 | TRBD1 | once | TRBV9 | TGTGCCAGCAGCGTAGGACAGGGGAACAAAGAGACCCAGTACTTC | CASSVGQGNKETQYF
TRBJ2-3 | - | - | TRBV18 | TGTGCCAGCTCAACCCAGGACACAGATACGCAGTATTTT | CASSTQDTDTQYF
TRBJ2-5 | - | few | TRBV5-1 | TGCGCCAGCAGCTTGTATCTAGGAGGGAACCGGGGTCAAGAGACCCAGTACTTC | CASSLYLGGNRGQETQYF
TRBJ2-5 | TRBD1 | - | TRBV6-6 | TGTGCCAGCAGTCAAAACAGGGGGCTGGGGGAGACCCAGTACTTC | CASSQNRGLGETQYF
TRBJ2-3 | - | once | TRBV2 | TGTGCCAGCAGTGAACACCTAGCCGATACGCAGTATTTT | CASSEHLADTQYF
TRBJ2-7 | - | - | TRBV5-1 | TGCGCCAGCGGGGCGGCCGCCTCCTACGAGCAGTACTTC | CASGAAASYEQYF
TRBJ1-3 | TRBD1 | - | TRBV14 | TGTGCCAGCAGCCCCGGGACAGCCTCTGGAAACACCATATATTTT | CASSPGTASGNTIYF
TRBJ1-5 | TRBD1 | - | TRBV7-8 | TGTGCCAGCAGCTCATCATACCGGGACAGGGTAGTTAGTCAGCCCCAGCATTTT | CASSSSYRDRVVSQPQHF
TRBJ1-5 | TRBD1 | - | TRBV19 | TGTGCCAGTAGCCGGGACAGGGCCAATCAGCCCCAGCATTTT | CASSRDRANQPQHF
TRBJ2-2 | - | - | TRBV5-4 | TGTGCCAGCACCATATCAGGGGCATCGAACACCGGGGAGCTGTTTTTT | CASTISGASNTGELFF
TRBJ2-7 | - | - | TRBV14 | TGTGCCAGCAGCCAAGGGAACCGACTCTCCTACGAGCAGTACTTC | CASSQGNRLSYEQYF
TRBJ2-1 | - | - | TRBV7-9 | TGTGCCAGCAGCTTAACCCCGGGGTCTGGGGGGTACAATGAGCAGTTCTTC | CASSLTPGSGGYNEQFF
TRBJ2-7 | TRBD1 | - | TRBV9 | TGTGCCAGCAGCGTAGGACCAGACAGGGGGCTTGGAGAGCAGTACTTC | CASSVGPDRGLGEQYF
TRBJ2-5 | TRBD2 | once | TRBV7-2 | TGTGCCAGCAGCTTAACCGGGGGGGCCGCGACCCAGTACTTC | CASSLTGGAATQYF
TRBJ1-1 | - | - | TRBV7-2 | TGTGCCAGCAGAAAAGACAGCGTCACTGAAGCTTTCTTT | CASRKDSVTEAFF
TRBJ1-6 | TRBD1 | - | TRBV25-1 | TGTGCCAGCAGTGCGCGGCAGGGGGGCTCACCCCTCCACTTT | CASSARQGGSPLHF
TRBJ2-7 | TRBD2 | - | TRBV5-4 | TGTGCCAGCAAGCTAGCGGGGGAGTCAAACGAGCAGTACTTC | CASKLAGESNEQYF
TRBJ2-7 | - | - | TRBV13 | TGTGCCAGCAGCTTAAGAACTAGACTAGTGGGTTCCGAGCAGTACTTC | CASSLRTRLVGSEQYF
TRBJ2-5 | - | - | TRBV7-7 | TGTGCCAGCAGCTTAGACCCTATGCAGACCCAGTACTTC | CASSLDPMQTQYF
TRBJ2-1 | TRBD1 | - | TRBV7-8 | TGTGCCAGCAGCCGAGGGGGCACTGAGCAGTTCTTC | CASSRGGTEQFF
TRBJ1-1 | - | - | TRBV3-1/TRBV3-2 | TGTGCCAGCAGCCCCGGATGGAGGTACACTGAAGCTTTCTTT | CASSPGWRYTEAFF
TRBJ2-5 | TRBD1 | - | TRBV6-6 | TGTGCCAGCAGCCGCAGGGGGTACCAAGAGACCCAGTACTTC | CASSRRGYQETQYF
TRBJ1-2 | TRBD1 | - | TRBV6-5 | TGTGCCAGCACCTGGACAGGGAACTATGGCTACACCTTC | CASTWTGNYGYTF
TRBJ1-2 | - | once | TRBV24-1 | TGTGCCACCAGTGATCGTTCGACAGGCCTAGCTAACTATGGCTACACCTTC | CATSDRSTGLANYGYTF
TRBJ2-3 | - | - | TRBV19 | TGTGCCAGTAGTATCTTCCGTCAGGCCTGGGTAGATACGCAGTATTTT | CASSIFRQAWVDTQYF
TRBJ1-5 | TRBD1 | - | TRBV6-1 | TGTGCCAGCAGTGAAGGATCGGGGAGGACAGGGCTTCAGCCCCAGCATTTT | CASSEGSGRTGLQPQHF
TRBJ1-3 | - | - | TRBV19 | TGTGCCAGTAGTACCCTTCGGACAGCCGGCGCTGGAAACACCATATATTTT | CASSTLRTAGAGNTIYF
TRBJ1-1 | - | - | TRBV6-5 | TGTGCCAGCAGTCCCACGGGGTACCGTAGGGCTTTCTTT | CASSPTGYRRAFF
TRBJ1-6 | TRBD1 | few | TRBV5-1 | TGCGCCAGCAGCCCGGGACAGGGCGTTGGTAATTCACCCCTCCACTTT | CASSPGQGVGNSPLHF
TRBJ2-5 | - | - | TRBV19 | TGTGCCAGTAGTATTTTGGGCGAAAAAGAGACCCAGTACTTC | CASSILGEKETQYF
TRBJ2-2 | TRBD2 | - | TRBV9 | TGTGCCAGCAGCACCAAGACGGGACTAGCGGGCGTCACCGGGGAGCTGTTTTTT | CASSTKTGLAGVTGELFF
TRBJ2-5 | TRBD1 | - | TRBV7-2 | TGTGCCAGCAGCTTAGCACAGGGGGCCTCGCAAGAGACCCAGTACTTC | CASSLAQGASQETQYF
TRBJ2-3 | TRBD2 | - | TRBV24-1 | TGTGCCACCAGTGATCACAATTTAGCGGGGGGCACAGATACGCAGTATTTT | CATSDHNLAGGTDTQYF
TRBJ2-7 | TRBD1 | many | TRBV5-1 | TGCGCCAGCAGCTTGGTCGGGACAGGGGGGTTCGAGCAGTACTTC | CASSLVGTGGFEQYF
TRBJ1-4 | - | - | TRBV30 | TGTGCCTGGAGGTTTGGCGGAGCTAATGAAAAACTGTTTTTT | CAWRFGGANEKLFF
TRBJ1-4 | - | - | TRBV5-6 | TGTGCCAGCAGCTTAGAGAGGTTAGATGAAAAACTGTTTTTT | CASSLERLDEKLFF
TRBJ2-3 | - | - | TRBV5-1 | TGCGCCAGCAGCCGCAGGTCGGGGGGCCAAGCAGATACGCAGTATTTT | CASSRRSGGQADTQYF
TRBJ2-1 | TRBD1 | once | TRBV7-6 | TGTGCCAGCAGCCAAGAACAGGACAGGTACAATGAGCAGTTCTTC | CASSQEQDRYNEQFF
TRBJ2-5 | TRBD2 | - | TRBV5-5 | TGTGCCAGCAGCTTGTTAGCGGGGGAACGAGAGACCCAGTACTTC | CASSLLAGERETQYF
TRBJ1-2 | - | - | TRBV18 | TGTGCCAGCTCACCGGACTCACGGGGCTACACCTTC | CASSPDSRGYTF
TRBJ2-6 | TRBD2 | once | TRBV7-9 | TGTGCCAGCAGCGCACCGGGACTAGAAAACGTCCTGACTTTC | CASSAPGLENVLTF
TRBJ1-6 | - | - | TRBV5-1 | TGCGCCAGCAGCCCCGGACATAATAATTCACCCCTCCACTTT | CASSPGHNNSPLHF
TRBJ2-3 | TRBD1 | - | TRBV4-3 | TGCGCCAGCAGCCAAAGGGGGCCACCAGCGTCAGATACGCAGTATTTT | CASSQRGPPASDTQYF
TRBJ2-7 | - | - | TRBV27 | TGTGCCAGCAGTCCCCTGGGCAGGCTCGACGAGCAGTACTTC | CASSPLGRLDEQYF
TRBJ1-1 | - | - | TRBV6-5 | TGTGCCAGCAGATCGGTGAACACTGAAGCTTTCTTT | CASRSVNTEAFF